The 32 T cell receptor beta chains listed next were all sequenced from one sample in a study of cytomegalovirus exposure and HLA in healthy donors. The PCR employed 60 Vbeta primers together with 13 Jbeta primers. Only in-frame clones appear in the TCRdb table, and some are missing; sequencing was by immunoSEQ multiplex PCR. This sample carries more than 150,000 clones, around 76% of them seen once, and the ten largest clones take 1.5%. Sequenced input: PBMCs. The receptors come from a man aged 40-49 years in good health and CMV-seronegative.

The CDR3 nucleotides read TGCGCCAGCCGGGCGGCCGGGACAGCCAGGAATGAGCAGTTCTTC. It specifies CASRAAGTARNEQFF. The V call is TRBV5-1, the J call TRBJ2-1; 7 nucleotides agree with TRBD1. The CDR3 spans 15 residues. Germline trimming cut 7 bases from V and 7 bases from J; bases unmatched to any gene: 14. From germline, CDR1 is SGHRS and CDR2 YFSETQ. The whole variable domain, filled in from reference TRBV5-1 and TRBJ2-1, reads KAGVTQTPRYLIKTRGQQVTLSCSPISGHRSVSWYQQTPGQGLQFLFEYFSETQRNKGNFPGRFSGRQFSNSRSEMNVSTLELGDSALYLCASRAAGTARNEQFFGPGTRLTVL.

This clone was picked up a small number of times. The rearrangement uses TRBV6-6 and TRBJ1-5; D gene uncertain. The CDR3 has 13 amino acids. Germline-derived CDR1 and CDR2 are MNHNY and SVGAGI (reference sequence). V gave up 8 bases and J gave up 0 bases, with 8 bases separating them. CDR3 residues: CASRLDSNQPQHF. In nucleotides, the CDR3 is TGTGCCAGCCGACTCGATAGCAATCAGCCCCAGCATTTT.

The V call is TRBV7-2, the J call TRBJ2-3, with TRBD2 as a possible D gene (5 bases). The CDR3 spans 14 residues. The germline V and J ends were trimmed by 8 bases and 0 bases, with 12 bases remaining between them. Germline V gives CDR1 SGHTA, CDR2 FQGNSA. The CDR3 loop is CASEGGLSTDTQYF. The CDR3 DNA reads as TGTGCCAGCGAGGGCGGGCTGAGCACAGATACGCAGTATTTT.

This chain links TRBV6-6 with TRBJ2-7; D remains ambiguous. The V and J ends lost 6 bases and 4 bases respectively, with 19 bases between them. CDR1 and CDR2 from the germline V gene are MNHNY and SVGAGI (reference sequence). This CDR3 region has 15 residues. CDR3 in amino acids: CASSEAPPKWYEQYF. The DNA of the CDR3 is TGTGCCAGCAGCGAGGCGCCCCCCAAGTGGTACGAGCAGTACTTC.

This sequence joins TRBV11-3 and TRBJ1-3; the D gene is possibly TRBD1 (6 bases). This CDR3 is built from 16 residues. The V end was cut by 5 bases, the J end by 2 bases, with 16 bases between. Germline V gene sequence: CDR1 SGHNT, CDR2 YENEEA. CDR3 sequence (DNA): TGTGCCAGCAGCGCCGGGACACAGCCTACTGGAAACACCATATATTTT. Its translation: CASSAGTQPTGNTIYF.

This clone occurred a few times. The chain carries TRBV7-6 and TRBJ2-2; 8 positions agree with TRBD2. The CDR3 sequence is 18 residues long. Germline assignment: CDR1 SGHVS and CDR2 FNYEAQ. V trimming: 5 bases; J trimming: 4 bases; junction bases outside the gene matches: 15. The CDR3 is CASSPPGGLARGTGELFF. CDR3 nucleotide sequence: TGTGCCAGCAGCCCCCCGGGGGGGCTAGCGCGTGGCACCGGGGAGCTGTTTTTT.

The chain employs TRBV29-1 and TRBJ1-2; 7 bases line up with TRBD1. V was pared by 6 bases and J by 0 bases, with 10 bases of the junction left unmatched. Looked up from germline, CDR1 is SQVTM and CDR2 is ANQGSEA. This CDR3 comprises 15 residues. CDR3 protein: CSVDGTERPNYGYTF. Written as DNA, the CDR3 is TGCAGCGTCGATGGGACAGAGCGGCCTAACTATGGCTACACCTTC.

CDR3 in DNA: TGTGCCAGCAGTGGGGAGACAGATACGCAGTATTTT. The encoded protein is CASSGETDTQYF. The chain links TRBV25-1 to TRBJ2-3; perhaps TRBD2 as D (5 bases). This CDR3 has 12 amino acids. CDR1 MGHDK and CDR2 SYGVNS come from the germline V gene. V lost 4 bases, J lost 3 bases, and 5 bases lay in between.

The rearrangement links TRBV4-3 to TRBJ2-3, with 11 bases lining up with TRBD2. The CDR3 runs to 16 residues. V was pared by 4 bases and J by 5 bases, with 8 bases of the junction left unmatched. Germline CDR1 and CDR2: LGHNA and YSLEER. Here the CDR3 DNA reads TGCGCCAGCAGCCGGACACTAGCGGGGGCGGGAGATACGCAGTATTTT. This encodes CASSRTLAGAGDTQYF.

The chain employs TRBV19 and TRBJ1-1, with a tentative D call TRBD1 (5 bases). The length of the CDR3 is 11 residues. Between the trimmed V and J ends, which lost 5 bases and 7 bases, there was a span of 8 bases. Germline CDR1 and CDR2: LNHDA and SQIVND (reference sequence). The CDR3 DNA is TGTGCCAGTAGTGGAAGGGGTGAAGCTTTCTTT. It codes for CASSGRGEAFF.

The gene calls are TRBV6-5 and TRBJ1-2, with D tentatively TRBD1 (5 bases). The V gene lost 5 bases and the J gene lost 4 bases, with 11 bases spanning the gap. CDR1 is MNHEY, CDR2 SVGAGI, per germline. The length of the CDR3 is 13 residues. The CDR3 nucleotides are TGTGCCAGCAGTCTCCAGGGTGTCTATGGCTACACCTTC. It specifies CASSLQGVYGYTF.

CDR3 region: CASSIALAAAYEQYF. The CDR3 DNA follows: TGTGCCAGTAGTATAGCATTGGCGGCAGCCTACGAGCAGTACTTC. The rearrangement uses TRBV19 and TRBJ2-7, with unresolved D. Germline V lookup: CDR1 LNHDA, CDR2 SQIVND (reference sequence). The V end was cut by 1 base, the J end by 2 bases, with 12 bases between. This CDR3 has 15 residues.

The chain carries TRBV19 and TRBJ2-2, with 13 bases lining up with TRBD2. The ends lost 10 bases at V and 6 bases at J; junction bases unmatched: 8. CDR1 and CDR2 (germline): LNHDA, SQIVND (reference sequence). The CDR3 runs 15 residues. This CDR3 is CATAGLAGAAGELFF. CDR3 coding DNA: TGTGCCACCGCAGGACTAGCGGGAGCGGCCGGGGAGCTGTTTTTT. The full variable domain, with the rest looked up from reference TRBV19 and TRBJ2-2, is DGGITQSPKYLFRKEGQNVTLSCEQNLNHDAMYWYRQDPGQGLRLIYYSQIVNDFQKGDIAEGYSVSREKKESFPLTVTSAQKNPTAFYLCATAGLAGAAGELFFGEGSRLTVL.

The rearrangement uses TRBV4-3 and TRBJ2-4, with TRBD2 as a possible D gene (6 bases). The V gene lost 1 base and the J gene lost 5 bases, with 9 bases spanning the gap. The CDR3 extends over 14 amino acids. Germline CDR1 is LGHNA and CDR2 is YSLEER. CDR3 coding DNA: TGCGCCAGCAGCCAAGGACTAGGCGAAAACATTCAGTACTTC. Protein: CASSQGLGENIQYF.

This chain joins TRBV7-2 and TRBJ2-3; no clear D. The CDR3 covers 13 residues. Germline CDR1 reads SGHTA; CDR2 reads FQGNSA. V lost 1 base and J lost 6, with 8 bases in between. CDR3 sequence (DNA): TGTGCCAGCAGCTTAGTCAAGCCCGATACGCAGTATTTT. This sequence encodes CASSLVKPDTQYF.

This clone has just one count. The genes are TRBV28 and TRBJ1-1; D might be TRBD1 (6 bases). V was pared by 6 bases and J by 1 base, with 18 bases between. Germline values: CDR1 MDHEN, CDR2 SYDVKM. The CDR3 extends over 16 amino acids. CDR3 residues: CASSEGGAGGNTEAFF. The CDR3 DNA reads TGTGCCAGCAGCGAAGGGGGGGCTGGGGGGAACACTGAAGCTTTCTTT.

This chain joins TRBV6-5 and TRBJ2-6; D not certain. The CDR3 covers 14 residues. V was trimmed by 6 bases and J by 0 bases, leaving 6 bases between them. CDR1 MNHEY and CDR2 SVGAGI come from the germline V gene. The CDR3 sequence is CASRANSGANVLTF. The CDR3 DNA is TGTGCCAGCAGGGCCAACTCTGGGGCCAACGTCCTGACTTTC.

The V and J genes are TRBV9 and TRBJ2-3; 11 bases fit TRBD2. The CDR3 consists of 15 residues. With V trimmed by 0 bases and J by 4 bases, 1 base remained unmatched. CDR1 is SGDLS, CDR2 YYNGEE, per germline. CDR3 amino acids: CASSVGGLAADTQYF. The CDR3, as DNA: TGTGCCAGCAGCGTAGGGGGACTAGCGGCAGATACGCAGTATTTT.

The count of this clone is one. This chain links TRBV6-5 with TRBJ2-3; D is possibly TRBD2 (6 bases). The CDR3 loop spans 15 amino acids. Germline CDR1 is MNHEY and CDR2 is SVGAGI. V lost 2 bases and J lost 3, with 12 bases in between. Written as DNA, the CDR3 is TGTGCCAGCAGTTACGATTCCGGGAGAACAGATACGCAGTATTTT. It codes for CASSYDSGRTDTQYF.

The chain uses TRBV19 and TRBJ2-2; a weak D match, TRBD2 (5 bases). This CDR3 has 16 residues. Germline V gene sequence: CDR1 LNHDA, CDR2 SQIVND (reference sequence). V lost 6 bases and J 1 base, leaving 15 bases between the germline ends. The CDR3 loop is CASRSLEGWNTGELFF. The CDR3 coding sequence is TGTGCCAGTAGAAGTCTAGAGGGATGGAACACCGGGGAGCTGTTTTTT.

The chain is built from TRBV27 and TRBJ2-5; D unclear. Trimming removed 1 base at V and 5 bases at J, with 8 bases between. The CDR3 totals 13 residues. CDR1 MNHEY and CDR2 SMNVEV come from the germline V gene (reference sequence). DNA of the CDR3: TGTGCCAGCAGTTTATATTACATGGAGACCCAGTACTTC. Encoded protein: CASSLYYMETQYF.

V usage is TRBV5-1 and J usage is TRBJ2-1; 7 bases line up with TRBD2. This CDR3 comprises 17 residues. From germline, CDR1 is SGHRS and CDR2 YFSETQ. Trimming at V came to 0 bases and at J to 5 bases, leaving 11 bases not matched to a gene. The CDR3 nucleotides read TGCGCCAGCAGCTTGGGCGTTCGGTGGGAGGGACACAATGAGCAGTTCTTC. Encoded protein: CASSLGVRWEGHNEQFF.

The J gene is TRBJ1-1, the V gene TRBV6-5, with a tentative D call TRBD1 (5 bases). In germline, CDR1 is MNHEY, CDR2 SVGAGI. The CDR3 sequence is 13 residues long. V lost 6 bases and J 5 bases, leaving 13 bases between the germline ends. The CDR3 sequence is CASRRSGTTEAFF. The DNA of the CDR3 is TGTGCCAGCAGGCGAAGTGGGACTACTGAAGCTTTCTTT.

This clone was counted only a few times. The identical CDR3 is also encoded by other nucleotide sequences in the sample. The chain couples TRBV4-2 to TRBJ1-2; D is perhaps TRBD1 (6 bases). V was shortened by 0 bases and J by 4 bases, with 15 bases between the two germline ends. Per the germline V gene, CDR1 is LGHNA and CDR2 is YNFKEQ. The CDR3 consists of 16 residues. The CDR3 nucleotides are TGTGCCAGCAGCCAAGATAAAGGCAGGGGCTTCTATGGCTACACCTTC. Its protein product is CASSQDKGRGFYGYTF.

The gene calls are TRBV7-9 and TRBJ1-4; D ambiguous. The CDR3 is 14 amino acids. Germline CDR1 is SEHNR and CDR2 is FQNEAQ (reference sequence). Trimming pared 2 bases from V and 0 bases from J, leaving 4 bases between. The CDR3 DNA sequence: TGTGCCAGCAGCTTACTAGCAACTAATGAAAAACTGTTTTTT. As protein: CASSLLATNEKLFF.

The rearrangement links TRBV19 to TRBJ1-2; 8 bases are a match to TRBD1. V lost 5 bases to trimming and J lost 5 bases; unmatched junction nucleotides: 7. The CDR3 is 14 residues long. CDR1 and CDR2 (germline): LNHDA, SQIVND (reference sequence). CDR3 protein: CASSPGDRPYGYTF. The CDR3 region has the DNA TGTGCCAGTAGTCCGGGGGACAGGCCTTATGGCTACACCTTC.

This clone has only one observation. The rearrangement links TRBV5-1 to TRBJ2-7, with TRBD2 identical over 9 bases. V was clipped by 2 bases and J by 4 bases; unmatched bases: 7. This CDR3 contains 15 residues. Germline CDR1 reads SGHRS; CDR2 reads YFSETQ. This CDR3 reads CASSFPASGTYEQYF. CDR3 DNA: TGCGCCAGCAGCTTCCCGGCTAGCGGGACGTACGAGCAGTACTTC.

The V gene is TRBV6-6, the J gene TRBJ2-7; TRBD2 matches at 14 bases. This CDR3 has 15 amino acids. V gave up 7 bases and J gave up 10 bases; unmatched junction bases: 12. Germline CDR1 is MNHNY and CDR2 is SVGAGI (reference sequence). The CDR3 DNA reads TGTGCCAGCACCCCGACTAGCGGGGGGGCCAAAGAACAGTACTTC. It codes for CASTPTSGGAKEQYF.

The gene calls are TRBV19 and TRBJ2-2; D is uncertain. The CDR3 consists of 15 residues. Germline loops: CDR1 LNHDA, CDR2 SQIVND (reference sequence). Trimming shortened V by 7 bases and J by 1 base, and 13 bases separated the two germline ends. Here the CDR3 DNA reads TGTGCCAGTACCATACCTACCGGGAACACCGGGGAGCTGTTTTTT. This codes for CASTIPTGNTGELFF.

The V call is TRBV30, the J call TRBJ2-7; the D gene is possibly TRBD2 (6 bases). Deletions cut 0 bases from V and 5 bases from J, with 17 bases between. Per germline, CDR1 GTSNPN and CDR2 SVGIG (reference sequence). This CDR3 has 15 residues. CDR3 coding DNA: TGTGCCTGGAGTGTACCCGAGACTAGAATTCACGAGCAGTACTTC. Encoded protein: CAWSVPETRIHEQYF.

J is TRBJ2-4 and V is TRBV4-3; 11 positions agree with TRBD1. Losses at the gene ends were 0 bases for V and 0 bases for J; bases not matched to a gene: 1. Germline V gives CDR1 LGHNA, CDR2 YSLEER. The CDR3 runs to 17 residues. The CDR3 protein is CASSQDGTGGAKNIQYF. Written as DNA, the CDR3 is TGCGCCAGCAGCCAAGACGGGACAGGGGGAGCCAAAAACATTCAGTACTTC.

CDR3 nucleotides: TGCGCCAGCTCCGACACCTACGAGCAGTACTTC. Amino acids: CASSDTYEQYF. The chain has TRBV5-1 and TRBJ2-7; D is ambiguous. The length of the CDR3 is 11 residues. Per the germline V gene, CDR1 is SGHRS and CDR2 is YFSETQ. With 7 bases removed from V and 2 bases from J, the gap between germline ends came to 7 bases.